These T cell receptor beta chains were read from a single sample in a study of CD8 T cells in ankylosing spondylitis. TCRdb independently ran MiXCR on the 5' RACE reads; one entry per CDR3 protein. Among approximately 500,000 distinct CDR3 sequences listed, approximately 11% were seen once. Sequenced: blood, either unsorted or a sorted T cell fraction (not recorded which). The origin of the receptors is a male donor with ankylosing spondylitis. The CDR3 runs from the conserved cysteine through the conserved F or W. The order of the fields is clone size, V gene, D gene, J gene, CDR3 protein, CDR3 DNA. A D gene is named only where the DNA matches it firmly. A row's size may be missing; if present it is once, few, many or a size class.

clone_size: .; v_call: TRBV27; d_call: .; j_call: TRBJ1-1; cdr3_aa: CASSRSDSYTEAFF; cdr3_nt: TGTGCCAGCAGCCGCTCGGACAGTTACACTGAAGCTTTCTTT
clone_size: many; v_call: TRBV10-3; d_call: .; j_call: TRBJ1-5; cdr3_aa: CATSSVTGMSNQPQHF; cdr3_nt: TGTGCCACCTCTAGCGTCACAGGGATGAGCAATCAGCCCCAGCATTTT
clone_size: few; v_call: TRBV20-1; d_call: TRBD1; j_call: TRBJ1-2; cdr3_aa: CSADRANYGYTF; cdr3_nt: TGCAGTGCAGACAGGGCTAACTATGGCTACACCTTC
clone_size: .; v_call: TRBV2; d_call: .; j_call: TRBJ1-5; cdr3_aa: CASRVGDILNQPQHF; cdr3_nt: TGTGCCAGCAGGGTCGGGGACATACTTAATCAGCCCCAGCATTTT
clone_size: few; v_call: TRBV20-1; d_call: .; j_call: TRBJ2-1; cdr3_aa: CSAIQVYNEQFF; cdr3_nt: TGCAGTGCTATCCAGGTTTACAATGAGCAGTTCTTC
clone_size: few; v_call: TRBV3-1; d_call: TRBD1; j_call: TRBJ1-6; cdr3_aa: CASSPPRQGASNSPLHF; cdr3_nt: TGTGCCAGCAGCCCTCCCAGACAGGGGGCGAGCAATTCACCCCTCCACTTT
clone_size: .; v_call: TRBV4-1; d_call: .; j_call: TRBJ2-2; cdr3_aa: CASSQELGAGELFF; cdr3_nt: TGCGCCAGCAGCCAAGAGTTGGGGGCCGGGGAGCTGTTTTTT
clone_size: few; v_call: TRBV20-1; d_call: TRBD1; j_call: TRBJ1-2; cdr3_aa: CSASGTVRGYTF; cdr3_nt: TGCAGTGCTAGCGGGACAGTGCGCGGCTACACCTTC
clone_size: .; v_call: TRBV20-1; d_call: .; j_call: TRBJ1-4; cdr3_aa: CSAQALVDEKLFF; cdr3_nt: TGCAGTGCCCAGGCTCTCGTGGATGAAAAACTGTTTTTT
clone_size: many; v_call: TRBV7-9; d_call: .; j_call: TRBJ1-1; cdr3_aa: CASSLSTNEAFF; cdr3_nt: TGTGCCAGCAGCCTCAGCACCAATGAAGCTTTCTTT
clone_size: .; v_call: TRBV6-1; d_call: .; j_call: TRBJ1-5; cdr3_aa: CASSTAGDQPQHF; cdr3_nt: TGTGCCAGCAGCACCGCAGGGGATCAGCCCCAGCATTTT
clone_size: .; v_call: TRBV6-1; d_call: .; j_call: TRBJ1-2; cdr3_aa: CASSLNRERDYGYTF; cdr3_nt: TGTGCCAGCAGCCTCAACAGGGAACGGGACTATGGCTACACCTTC
clone_size: many; v_call: TRBV25-1; d_call: TRBD1; j_call: TRBJ1-4; cdr3_aa: CASSEFFGSGGEKLFF; cdr3_nt: TGTGCCAGCAGTGAATTCTTTGGGTCAGGGGGAGAAAAACTGTTTTTT
clone_size: .; v_call: TRBV20-1; d_call: TRBD1; j_call: TRBJ1-2; cdr3_aa: CSAHDRGRGNYGYTF; cdr3_nt: TGCAGTGCCCACGACAGGGGGCGAGGCAACTATGGCTACACCTTC
clone_size: few; v_call: TRBV25-1; d_call: .; j_call: TRBJ1-1; cdr3_aa: CASSKTAMNTEAFF; cdr3_nt: TGTGCCAGCAGCAAGACAGCTATGAACACTGAAGCTTTCTTT
clone_size: .; v_call: TRBV5-1; d_call: TRBD2; j_call: TRBJ2-1; cdr3_aa: CASSGESSGSSSYNEQFF; cdr3_nt: TGCGCCAGCAGCGGGGAGTCTAGCGGGAGCAGCTCCTACAATGAGCAGTTCTTC
clone_size: few; v_call: TRBV5-1; d_call: .; j_call: TRBJ2-1; cdr3_aa: CASSLDSRGYNEQFF; cdr3_nt: TGCGCCAGCAGCTTGGACTCTCGGGGCTACAATGAGCAGTTCTTC
clone_size: many; v_call: TRBV29-1; d_call: TRBD1; j_call: TRBJ1-1; cdr3_aa: CSVEDRGRTEAFF; cdr3_nt: TGCAGCGTCGAGGACAGGGGGCGAACTGAAGCTTTCTTT
clone_size: .; v_call: TRBV20-1; d_call: .; j_call: TRBJ2-1; cdr3_aa: CSARDGVWTHSYNEQFF; cdr3_nt: TGCAGTGCTAGAGATGGTGTTTGGACTCACTCCTACAATGAGCAGTTCTTC
clone_size: few; v_call: TRBV6-1; d_call: TRBD1; j_call: TRBJ1-1; cdr3_aa: CASTPSRTGGPEAFF; cdr3_nt: TGTGCCAGCACCCCGTCTCGAACAGGGGGACCTGAAGCTTTCTTT
clone_size: few; v_call: TRBV3-1; d_call: .; j_call: TRBJ1-6; cdr3_aa: CASSQGGNASPLHF; cdr3_nt: TGTGCCAGCAGCCAAGGAGGGAACGCTTCACCCCTCCACTTT
clone_size: many; v_call: TRBV4-2; d_call: .; j_call: TRBJ2-1; cdr3_aa: CASSQAPTTNNEQFF; cdr3_nt: TGTGCCAGCAGCCAAGCTCCAACTACAAACAATGAGCAGTTCTTC
clone_size: few; v_call: TRBV19; d_call: TRBD2; j_call: TRBJ2-2; cdr3_aa: CASSSGGHVGELFF; cdr3_nt: TGTGCCAGTAGTAGCGGGGGGCACGTCGGGGAGCTGTTTTTT
clone_size: few; v_call: TRBV12-3/TRBV12-4; d_call: .; j_call: TRBJ2-7; cdr3_aa: CASRKGNSYEQYF; cdr3_nt: TGTGCCAGCAGAAAAGGCAACTCCTACGAGCAGTACTTC
clone_size: few; v_call: TRBV27; d_call: TRBD1; j_call: TRBJ2-5; cdr3_aa: CASRQGVETQYF; cdr3_nt: TGTGCCAGCAGACAGGGGGTAGAGACCCAGTACTTC
clone_size: .; v_call: TRBV19; d_call: .; j_call: TRBJ1-5; cdr3_aa: CASTNSNQPQHF; cdr3_nt: TGTGCCAGTACCAATAGCAATCAGCCCCAGCATTTT
clone_size: many; v_call: TRBV5-6; d_call: TRBD2; j_call: TRBJ2-1; cdr3_aa: CASRRLSSSGTYNEQFF; cdr3_nt: TGTGCCAGCAGACGACTCAGCTCTAGCGGGACGTACAATGAGCAGTTCTTC
clone_size: many; v_call: TRBV12-3/TRBV12-4; d_call: TRBD2; j_call: TRBJ2-2; cdr3_aa: CASSDSGRPGELFF; cdr3_nt: TGTGCCAGCAGTGATAGCGGGAGGCCCGGGGAGCTGTTTTTT
clone_size: .; v_call: TRBV27; d_call: TRBD1; j_call: TRBJ2-1; cdr3_aa: CASSPGGLGEQFF; cdr3_nt: TGTGCCAGCAGCCCAGGGGGCCTGGGTGAGCAGTTCTTC
clone_size: .; v_call: TRBV20-1; d_call: .; j_call: TRBJ1-1; cdr3_aa: CSAPRGTRVNTEAFF; cdr3_nt: TGCAGTGCTCCCCGAGGCACCAGGGTGAACACTGAAGCTTTCTTT
clone_size: many; v_call: TRBV5-1; d_call: TRBD2; j_call: TRBJ2-3; cdr3_aa: CASSLDSGRGGDTQYF; cdr3_nt: TGCGCCAGCAGCTTGGATAGCGGGAGAGGAGGAGATACGCAGTATTTT
clone_size: .; v_call: TRBV12-3/TRBV12-4; d_call: .; j_call: TRBJ1-2; cdr3_aa: CASIQTGGDYGYTF; cdr3_nt: TGTGCCAGCATTCAAACGGGGGGCGACTATGGCTACACCTTC
clone_size: .; v_call: TRBV5-1; d_call: .; j_call: TRBJ2-1; cdr3_aa: CASSFSGAYNEQFF; cdr3_nt: TGCGCCAGCAGCTTTAGCGGAGCCTACAATGAGCAGTTCTTC
clone_size: few; v_call: TRBV11-2; d_call: .; j_call: TRBJ2-7; cdr3_aa: CASSLDLATSYEQYF; cdr3_nt: TGTGCCAGCAGCTTAGACCTAGCGACATCCTACGAGCAGTACTTC
clone_size: many; v_call: TRBV5-1; d_call: .; j_call: TRBJ2-7; cdr3_aa: CASSLATGIYEQYF; cdr3_nt: TGCGCCAGCAGCTTGGCAACAGGAATTTACGAGCAGTACTTC
clone_size: .; v_call: TRBV3-1; d_call: .; j_call: TRBJ2-7; cdr3_aa: CASSQSGWGEQYF; cdr3_nt: TGTGCCAGCAGCCAATCGGGATGGGGCGAGCAGTACTTC
clone_size: .; v_call: TRBV10-2; d_call: .; j_call: TRBJ2-7; cdr3_aa: CASSHPTSPGSEQYF; cdr3_nt: TGCGCCAGCAGTCACCCTACTAGCCCGGGTTCCGAGCAGTACTTC
clone_size: few; v_call: TRBV2; d_call: TRBD1; j_call: TRBJ2-7; cdr3_aa: CASRKTGGGEQYF; cdr3_nt: TGTGCCAGCAGGAAGACAGGGGGCGGCGAGCAGTACTTC
clone_size: .; v_call: TRBV10-3; d_call: TRBD1; j_call: TRBJ2-2; cdr3_aa: CAISEPGQGAYTGELFF; cdr3_nt: TGTGCCATCAGTGAGCCCGGGCAGGGGGCTTACACCGGGGAGCTGTTTTTT
clone_size: few; v_call: TRBV10-3; d_call: TRBD2; j_call: TRBJ2-5; cdr3_aa: CAISPSGSWETQYF; cdr3_nt: TGTGCCATCAGTCCTAGCGGGAGTTGGGAGACCCAGTACTTC
clone_size: .; v_call: TRBV7-2; d_call: .; j_call: TRBJ2-1; cdr3_aa: CASSSGLWVGNEQFF; cdr3_nt: TGTGCCAGCAGCTCGGGACTCTGGGTAGGTAATGAGCAGTTCTTC
clone_size: .; v_call: TRBV18; d_call: TRBD2; j_call: TRBJ2-1; cdr3_aa: CASSPLLAGVFEQFF; cdr3_nt: TGTGCCAGCTCACCACTCCTAGCGGGAGTGTTTGAGCAGTTCTTC
clone_size: few; v_call: TRBV7-9; d_call: TRBD2; j_call: TRBJ2-3; cdr3_aa: CASSSWAGGTDTQYF; cdr3_nt: TGTGCCAGCAGTTCATGGGCGGGAGGGACAGATACGCAGTATTTT
clone_size: .; v_call: TRBV25-1; d_call: .; j_call: TRBJ2-3; cdr3_aa: CASSESRLGPDTQYF; cdr3_nt: TGTGCCAGCAGTGAATCAAGGCTAGGCCCAGATACGCAGTATTTT
clone_size: .; v_call: TRBV19; d_call: TRBD2; j_call: TRBJ2-2; cdr3_aa: CASSIRREGFNGELFF; cdr3_nt: TGTGCCAGTAGTATAAGGCGGGAGGGATTCAACGGGGAGCTGTTTTTT